This record looks at one TCR beta chain sequence and its context. Its antigen remains unknown. Sequenced by immunoSEQ multiplex PCR; TCRdb stores in-frame clones only, minus some. This sample has fewer than 200,000 clones, with roughly 89% found just once. The data stem from a study of T cell responses to AZD1222 COVID-19 vaccine. Findings and caveats of the study: Close to half of all spike-specific TCRs reportedly target regions of the variants that are unmutated. When two AZD1222 doses had been given, Spike-specific TCR breadth and depth rose. Mostly white British, mostly female donors; authors suggested clonal diversity may be underestimated. The number of AZD1222 recipients seropositive at baseline was only five or six.

Here the sequenced sample was peripheral blood, taken 28 days after the second AZD1222 dose. The receptor was isolated from an adult who received the AZD1222 COVID-19 vaccine.

CDR3 amino acids: CASSLSSVNTEAFF. CDR3 sequence (DNA): TGTGCCAGCAGCTTATCAAGCGTGAACACTGAAGCTTTCTTT. The chain carries TRBV7-9 and TRBJ1-1, with D hard to call. Trimming removed 2 bases at V and 0 bases at J, with 7 bases between. This CDR3 region has 14 residues. Germline CDR1 reads SEHNR; CDR2 reads FQNEAQ (reference sequence).